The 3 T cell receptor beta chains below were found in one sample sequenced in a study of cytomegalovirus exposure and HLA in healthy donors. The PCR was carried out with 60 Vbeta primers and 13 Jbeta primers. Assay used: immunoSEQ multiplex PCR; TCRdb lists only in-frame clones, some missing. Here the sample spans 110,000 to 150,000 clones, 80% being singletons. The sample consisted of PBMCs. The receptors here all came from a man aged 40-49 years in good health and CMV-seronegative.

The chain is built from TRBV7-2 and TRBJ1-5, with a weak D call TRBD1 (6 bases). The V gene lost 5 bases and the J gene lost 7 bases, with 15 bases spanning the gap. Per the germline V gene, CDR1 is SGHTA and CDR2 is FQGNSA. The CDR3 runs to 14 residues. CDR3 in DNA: TGTGCCAGCAGCCCAGACGCAGGGGTCCAGCCCCAGCATTTT. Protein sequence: CASSPDAGVQPQHF.

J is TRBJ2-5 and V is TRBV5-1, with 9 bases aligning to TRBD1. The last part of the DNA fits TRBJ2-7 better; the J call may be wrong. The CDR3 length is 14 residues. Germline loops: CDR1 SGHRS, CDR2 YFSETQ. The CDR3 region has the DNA TGCGCCAGCAGCTTCGGGACAGGGACCTACGAGCAGTACTTC. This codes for CASSFGTGTYEQYF.

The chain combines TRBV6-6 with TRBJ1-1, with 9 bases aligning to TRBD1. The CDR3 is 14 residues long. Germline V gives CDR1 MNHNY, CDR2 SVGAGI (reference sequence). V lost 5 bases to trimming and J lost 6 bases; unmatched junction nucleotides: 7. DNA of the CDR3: TGTGCCAGCAGTGCCCGACAGGGGGGGGCTGAAGCTTTCTTT. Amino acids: CASSARQGGAEAFF.